This T cell receptor beta chain was identified in a study of T cells after yellow fever vaccination. TCRdb passed the 5' RACE reads through MiXCR, listing each CDR3 protein once. The table has 250,000 to 400,000 distinct CDR3 sequences, 4.1% seen once. Trimming left V 0 bases short and J 2 bases short, with 29 bases between. The CDR3 length is 21 residues. Germline-derived CDR1 and CDR2 are LNHNV and YYDKDF (reference sequence). Notes on the study in general: Contaminants from the bulk population, in the form of abundant clonotypes, could be found in FACS-sorted repertoires. Researchers noted that a small share of clonotypes showed up in both CD4 and CD8 compartments. The secondary response showed a weaker magnitude and a faster peak, day 5 versus 15.

In regard to this clonotype: The antigen is unknown.

The sample consisted of PBMCs, taken 5 days after the yellow fever booster vaccination. The receptor was isolated from a young man who received the YFV17D yellow fever vaccine. The V call is TRBV15, the J call TRBJ2-7, with TRBD1 as a possible D gene (10 bases). CDR3 in amino acids: CATSRDLAGGGQGKRTYEQYF. As DNA, the CDR3 is TGTGCCACCAGCAGAGATTTGGCGGGAGGGGGACAGGGGAAAAGGACCTACGAGCAGTACTTC. The variable domain in full, with the rest retrieved from reference TRBV15 and TRBJ2-7, is DAMVIQNPRYQVTQFGKPVTLSCSQTLNHNVMYWYQQKSSQAPKLLFHYYDKDFNNEADTPDNFQSRRPNTSFCFLDIRSPGLGDTAMYLCATSRDLAGGGQGKRTYEQYFGPGTRLTVT.